The 25 T cell receptor beta chains listed next were all sequenced from one sample in a study of shared clonotypes between healthy human individuals. TCRdb's table, derived via immunoSEQ multiplex PCR, lists solely in-frame clones and lacks some. The table has some 500,000 clones, approximately 94% seen once. The sample was naive CD4+ T cells sorted from blood. The subset denotes: CD45RA+ positively selected. These TCRs come from a woman aged 30 to 39 in good health.

The chain employs TRBV28 and TRBJ2-7, with TRBD2 identical over 10 bases. V trimming: 6 bases; J trimming: 4 bases; junction bases outside the gene matches: 12. The CDR3 length is 16 residues. CDR1 is MDHEN and CDR2 is SYDVKM in the germline V gene. The CDR3 DNA reads as TGTGCCAGCAGATCCTGGACTAGCGGAACGGCTTACGAGCAGTACTTC. This translates into CASRSWTSGTAYEQYF.

The chain joins TRBV19 to TRBJ1-2; a weak D match, TRBD1 (6 bases). The CDR3 length is 15 residues. The germline V gene has CDR1 LNHDA and CDR2 SQIVND (reference sequence). V gave up 5 bases and J gave up 7 bases, with 20 bases separating them. CDR3 sequence: CASSDYSTGSGGYTF. The CDR3 region has the DNA TGTGCCAGTAGTGATTATTCTACAGGGTCAGGTGGCTACACCTTC. Based on the CDR3 plus reference TRBV19 and TRBJ1-2, the full variable domain is DGGITQSPKYLFRKEGQNVTLSCEQNLNHDAMYWYRQDPGQGLRLIYYSQIVNDFQKGDIAEGYSVSREKKESFPLTVTSAQKNPTAFYLCASSDYSTGSGGYTFGSGTRLTVV.

The chain joins TRBV18 to TRBJ2-7; 9 bases align to TRBD1. The CDR3 is made up of 13 amino acids. With V trimmed by 6 bases and J by 6 bases, 6 bases remained unmatched. CDR1 is KGHSH, CDR2 LQKENI, per germline. DNA for the CDR3: TGTGCCAGCTCGGGGGGGACAGGGCGCGAGCAGTACTTC. Amino acid sequence: CASSGGTGREQYF.

The chain links TRBV15 to TRBJ2-7, with 7 bases that match TRBD1. Germline V lookup: CDR1 LNHNV, CDR2 YYDKDF (reference sequence). The CDR3 is made up of 15 amino acids. The junction had 11 bases not matched to a gene; V was cut back by 3 bases and J by 6 bases. This chain's CDR3 is CATSRELGTDGEQYF. The CDR3 region has the DNA TGTGCCACCAGCAGGGAACTCGGGACAGACGGCGAGCAGTACTTC.

CDR3 in amino acids: CATMDSRNQPQHF. CDR3 DNA sequence: TGTGCCACTATGGACAGCCGCAATCAGCCCCAGCATTTT. The rearrangement links TRBV10-3 to TRBJ1-5; a weak D match, TRBD1 (6 bases). Germline-derived CDR1 and CDR2 are ENHRY and SYGVKD. The CDR3 sequence is 13 residues long. V lost 10 bases to trimming and J lost 2 bases, with 12 bases between them.

J is TRBJ2-7 and V is TRBV15; 10 bases are shared with TRBD1. Germline values: CDR1 LNHNV, CDR2 YYDKDF (reference sequence). The CDR3 contains 15 residues. V lost 3 bases to trimming and J lost 3 bases; unmatched junction nucleotides: 5. The chain's CDR3 is CATSSTGQGLYEQYF. DNA for the CDR3: TGTGCCACCAGCAGTACGGGACAGGGGCTCTACGAGCAGTACTTC.

The chain combines TRBV7-2 with TRBJ2-3, with D maybe TRBD1 (5 bases). The CDR3 consists of 14 residues. V shed 7 bases and J shed 15 bases, with 26 bases lying between them. From germline, CDR1 is SGHTA and CDR2 FQGNSA. CDR3 in amino acids: CASIQRNGAAVPYF. The CDR3 nucleotides are TGTGCCAGCATCCAGAGAAATGGGGCGGCCGTCCCATATTTT. Using reference TRBV7-2 and TRBJ2-3 for the parts outside the CDR3, the full variable domain is GAGVSQSPSNKVTEKGKDVELRCDPISGHTALYWYRQSLGQGLEFLIYFQGNSAPDKSGLPSDRFSAERTGGSVSTLTIQRTQQEDSAVYLCASIQRNGAAVPYFGPGTRLTVL.

Regarding this clone: This CDR3 is also generated by other DNA sequences in the sample. The rearrangement links TRBV9 to TRBJ2-2; a weak D match, TRBD2 (6 bases). The CDR3 runs 14 residues. Trimming shortened V by 2 bases and J by 2 bases, and 7 bases separated the two germline ends. Per germline, CDR1 SGDLS and CDR2 YYNGEE. CDR3 in amino acids: CASSVGGNTGELFF. The CDR3 coding sequence is TGTGCCAGCAGCGTCGGGGGAAACACCGGGGAGCTGTTTTTT. Filled out from reference TRBV9 and TRBJ2-2, the complete variable domain reads DSGVTQTPKHLITATGQRVTLRCSPRSGDLSVYWYQQSLDQGLQFLIQYYNGEERAKGNILERFSAQQFPDLHSELNLSSLELGDSALYFCASSVGGNTGELFFGEGSRLTVL.

CDR3 region: CASSETHGNTIYF. DNA of the CDR3: TGCGCCAGCAGCGAGACGCATGGAAACACCATATATTTT. This rearrangement joins TRBV5-1 to TRBJ1-3, with no clear D. Per the germline V gene, CDR1 is SGHRS and CDR2 is YFSETQ. V lost 4 bases and J lost 3, with 8 bases in between. This CDR3 has 13 residues.

The V and J genes are TRBV5-4 and TRBJ2-7, with TRBD2 identical over 7 bases. J lost 2 bases, V lost 7 bases, and 27 bases had no gene match. Germline-derived CDR1 and CDR2 are SGHNT and YYREEE (reference sequence). There are 20 residues in the CDR3. CDR3 DNA sequence: TGTGCCAGCCTTCATCAACCACATCCCGGGACTAACAATAATCCCTACGAGCAGTACTTC. This encodes CASLHQPHPGTNNNPYEQYF.

The chain couples TRBV7-2 to TRBJ2-5; D remains unclear. Germline V lookup: CDR1 SGHTA, CDR2 FQGNSA. CDR3 length: 12 residues. With 1 base removed from V and 5 bases from J, the gap between germline ends came to 5 bases. DNA for the CDR3: TGTGCCAGCAGCTTAGGAGAGGAGACCCAGTACTTC. Its protein product is CASSLGEETQYF.

This clone showed up just once. The chain carries TRBV12-5 and TRBJ1-1; D unresolved. Looked up from germline, CDR1 is LGHNT and CDR2 is FRNRAP. Deletions cut 4 bases from V and 7 bases from J, with 10 bases between. The CDR3 length is 12 residues. The CDR3 spells CASGYGGIEAFF. CDR3 DNA: TGTGCTAGTGGTTACGGCGGAATTGAAGCTTTCTTT.

This rearrangement joins TRBV18 to TRBJ2-6; D may be TRBD1 (6 bases). In germline, CDR1 is KGHSH, CDR2 LQKENI. Trimming took 3 bases from V and 2 from J, leaving 11 bases between them. The CDR3 extends over 16 amino acids. The CDR3 nucleotides are TGTGCCAGCTCACCGGACAGCATACCTGGGGCCAACGTCCTGACTTTC. Translating gives CASSPDSIPGANVLTF.

V usage is TRBV28 and J usage is TRBJ1-4, with D possibly TRBD1 on 5 matching bases. Germline V CDR1 and CDR2: MDHEN, SYDVKM. Trimming left V 6 bases short and J 5 bases short, with 16 bases between. This CDR3 spans 15 amino acids. DNA for the CDR3: TGTGCCAGCAGCCTCGGGGACCGACCAAATGAAAAACTGTTTTTT. Its protein is CASSLGDRPNEKLFF.

The chain has TRBV27 and TRBJ2-5, with 14 nucleotides matching TRBD2. V shed 4 bases and J 3 bases; nucleotides not matched to a gene: 1. The CDR3 spans 15 residues. Germline values: CDR1 MNHEY, CDR2 SMNVEV (reference sequence). The CDR3: CASSSGLAGEETQYF. CDR3 in DNA: TGTGCCAGCAGTTCGGGACTAGCGGGAGAAGAGACCCAGTACTTC.

This clone was counted a single time. The chain couples TRBV6-5 to TRBJ1-2, with TRBD1 matching 10 bases. The trim removed 7 bases at V and 6 bases at J, leaving 2 bases unmatched. The CDR3 has 12 residues. Germline V lookup: CDR1 MNHEY, CDR2 SVGAGI. The CDR3, as DNA: TGTGCCAGCACTGACAGGGGGCATGGCTACACCTTC. It yields the protein CASTDRGHGYTF.

This clone has just a few counts. The chain links TRBV28 to TRBJ2-5; TRBD1 aligns across 10 bases. From germline, CDR1 is MDHEN and CDR2 SYDVKM. The CDR3 extends over 21 amino acids. The J segment lost 0 bases and the V segment lost 5 bases, leaving 21 bases of the junction unmatched. CDR3 DNA: TGTGCCAGCAGTCCATACCCCCCCCCGGGACAGGGGCGAAAGTACCAAGAGACCCAGTACTTC. Translation: CASSPYPPPGQGRKYQETQYF.

The rearrangement joins TRBV15 to TRBJ1-5; no reliable D call. Per the germline V gene, CDR1 is LNHNV and CDR2 is YYDKDF (reference sequence). The CDR3 covers 15 residues. The ends were cut back, 0 bases at V and 0 bases at J, with 6 bases in the middle. The chain's CDR3 is CATSRDWGSNQPQHF. CDR3 DNA sequence: TGTGCCACCAGCAGAGATTGGGGTAGCAATCAGCCCCAGCATTTT.

In DNA, the CDR3 is TGTGCCAGCAGCGTAGAGGCAGGGCGGGGAGGCTACACCTTC. This encodes CASSVEAGRGGYTF. This rearrangement joins TRBV9 to TRBJ1-2, with a tentative D call TRBD1 (5 bases). V shed 0 bases and J shed 8 bases, with 14 bases lying between them. Germline V gives CDR1 SGDLS, CDR2 YYNGEE. CDR3 size: 14 residues.

To note about this clone: Other nucleotide sequences in the sample specify the same CDR3. This chain connects TRBV5-1 to TRBJ2-7; 7 bases agree with TRBD1. The ends lost 3 bases at V and 4 bases at J; junction bases unmatched: 4. This CDR3 is built from 13 residues. Germline-derived CDR1 and CDR2 are SGHRS and YFSETQ. DNA for the CDR3: TGCGCCAGCAGCTCCGGACAGGTTTACGAGCAGTACTTC. This translates into CASSSGQVYEQYF.

The chain combines TRBV28 with TRBJ1-1, with D maybe TRBD1 (6 bases). Trimming took 7 bases from V and 1 from J, leaving 19 bases between them. The CDR3 is 16 amino acids. Per germline, CDR1 MDHEN and CDR2 SYDVKM. The CDR3 region has the DNA TGTGCCAGCAAAGTAACAGGGCTCGGGGGGAACACTGAAGCTTTCTTT. The encoded protein is CASKVTGLGGNTEAFF. The full variable domain, completed using reference TRBV28 and TRBJ1-1, is DVKVTQSSRYLVKRTGEKVFLECVQDMDHENMFWYRQDPGLGLRLIYFSYDVKMKEKGDIPEGYSVSREKKERFSLILESASTNQTSMYLCASKVTGLGGNTEAFFGQGTRLTVV.

This chain links TRBV10-3 with TRBJ1-5; D gene unclear. V was cut by 3 bases and J by 6 bases, with 9 bases left in between. Germline-derived CDR1 and CDR2 are ENHRY and SYGVKD. CDR3 length: 13 residues. The CDR3 protein is CAISDRSGQPQHF. CDR3 nucleotides: TGTGCCATCAGTGACAGGTCGGGTCAGCCCCAGCATTTT.

The genes are TRBV5-4 and TRBJ1-1; 9 positions agree with TRBD1. V gave up 0 bases and J gave up 5 bases; unmatched junction bases: 5. This CDR3 comprises 15 residues. From germline, CDR1 is SGHNT and CDR2 YYREEE (reference sequence). The chain's CDR3 is CASSLEQGAWTEAFF. CDR3 DNA sequence: TGTGCCAGCAGCTTGGAACAGGGGGCATGGACTGAAGCTTTCTTT.

The chain has TRBV5-1 and TRBJ2-3; tentatively, D is TRBD1 (6 bases). Germline CDR1 SGHRS, CDR2 YFSETQ. The CDR3 has 14 residues. V lost 6 bases, J lost 14 bases, and 25 bases lay in between. The CDR3 sequence: CASKPPEIGTLPYF. CDR3 bases: TGCGCCAGCAAGCCACCCGAAATTGGGACACTGCCGTATTTT.

The chain links TRBV25-1 to TRBJ1-1; D is ambiguous. Between the trimmed V and J ends, which lost 6 bases and 3 bases, there was a span of 14 bases. The length of the CDR3 is 14 residues. Per germline, CDR1 MGHDK and CDR2 SYGVNS. The CDR3 here is CASRGSDWDTEAFF. The CDR3 DNA follows: TGTGCCAGCAGAGGGTCGGACTGGGACACTGAAGCTTTCTTT.